These 8 T cell receptor beta chains originate from one sample sequenced in a study of blood T cell repertoires in COVID-19. Here immunoSEQ multiplex PCR was the method, and the copy in TCRdb shows in-frame clones only, minus some. The table shows under 200,000 clones, with about 85% occurring only once. Sequencing was carried out using peripheral blood. The receptors shown here come from a woman aged 50 to 60 with COVID-19, enrolled during active disease.

This chain links TRBV30 with TRBJ2-1; 9 bases fit TRBD1. The germline CDR1 and CDR2 sequences are GTSNPN and SVGIG (reference sequence). The CDR3 totals 13 residues. After removal of 4 bases from V and 7 bases from J, the junction contained 5 bases not matched to a gene. DNA of the CDR3: TGTGCCTGGAAGGGACAGGGAGAGAATGAGCAGTTCTTC. Its protein product is CAWKGQGENEQFF.

The chain recombines TRBV6-5 with TRBJ1-5; maybe TRBD1 (6 bases). The CDR3 is 13 amino acids. Trimming took 4 bases from V and 7 from J, leaving 11 bases between them. CDR1 is MNHEY, CDR2 SVGAGI, per germline. The CDR3 coding sequence is TGTGCCAGCAGTTCCACAGGGCGACAGCCCCAGCATTTT. It encodes CASSSTGRQPQHF.

The chain has TRBV7-2 and TRBJ2-3; unclear D gene. This CDR3 is built from 16 residues. Germline values: CDR1 SGHTA, CDR2 FQGNSA. V lost 1 base and J 6 bases, leaving 17 bases between the germline ends. The chain's CDR3 is CASSLGYAYVSDTQYF. CDR3 in DNA: TGTGCCAGCAGCTTAGGGTACGCGTATGTTTCTGATACGCAGTATTTT.

This clone occurred once. V is TRBV30 and J is TRBJ2-5; D might be TRBD2 (6 bases). This CDR3 has 14 residues. CDR1 GTSNPN and CDR2 SVGIG come from the germline V gene (reference sequence). V lost 0 bases to trimming and J lost 4 bases, with 12 bases between them. CDR3 protein: CAWSVGASAETQYF. CDR3 coding DNA: TGTGCCTGGAGTGTTGGGGCTAGCGCAGAGACCCAGTACTTC.

The J gene is TRBJ2-1, the V gene TRBV2; TRBD2 matches at 8 bases. V was clipped by 4 bases and J by 7 bases; unmatched bases: 6. The germline gives CDR1 SNHLY, CDR2 FYNNEI. CDR3 length: 14 residues. CDR3 region: CASSAWTSLNEQFF. As DNA, the CDR3 is TGTGCCAGCAGTGCCTGGACTAGCTTGAATGAGCAGTTCTTC.

The chain links TRBV2 to TRBJ2-1; 14 bases agree with TRBD2. With 8 bases clipped from V and 5 bases from J, the junction kept 5 bases outside the gene matches. From germline, CDR1 is SNHLY and CDR2 FYNNEI. This CDR3 contains 15 residues. CDR3 residues: CASPRLAGGDNEQFF. In DNA form, the CDR3 reads TGTGCCAGCCCCCGACTAGCGGGGGGGGACAATGAGCAGTTCTTC.

With regard to this clone: The same CDR3 arises from other DNA sequences in this sample as well. The chain recombines TRBV7-2 with TRBJ2-3, with 14 nucleotides matching TRBD2. V gave up 0 bases and J gave up 6 bases; unmatched junction bases: 5. Germline loops: CDR1 SGHTA, CDR2 FQGNSA. The CDR3 totals 17 residues. The CDR3 DNA reads as TGTGCCAGCAGCTTAGCGGGGACTAGCGGGGGAACCGATACGCAGTATTTT. It specifies CASSLAGTSGGTDTQYF. The whole variable domain, filled in from reference TRBV7-2 and TRBJ2-3, reads GAGVSQSPSNKVTEKGKDVELRCDPISGHTALYWYRQSLGQGLEFLIYFQGNSAPDKSGLPSDRFSAERTGGSVSTLTIQRTQQEDSAVYLCASSLAGTSGGTDTQYFGPGTRLTVL.

The chain combines TRBV11-2 with TRBJ2-7, with D perhaps TRBD1 (6 bases). The germline V gene has CDR1 SGHAT and CDR2 FQNNGV. V lost 5 bases and J lost 3, with 14 bases in between. This CDR3 contains 14 residues. The CDR3 here is CASSPPGHGYEQYF. CDR3 nucleotides: TGTGCCAGCAGCCCCCCGGGACACGGCTACGAGCAGTACTTC.